There are many counts of the clone carrying this TCR beta chain. Its antigen is undetermined. The data were obtained in a study of T cell repertoires in cytomegalovirus infection. Study background: CMV infection together with matching HLA type was indicated by public TCR beta signatures.

TCRdb independently ran MiXCR on the reads; one entry per CDR3 protein. Among about 110,000 distinct CDR3 sequences, about a tenth were seen once, and the ten largest hold 31%. From germline, CDR1 is MDHEN and CDR2 SYDVKM. The CDR3 extends over 14 amino acids. V shed 4 bases, J shed 6 bases, and the junction held 8 bases outside the gene matches. This receptor was taken from a human donor in good health (CMV status not recorded). Some clones in this sample may be carry-over from other donors' samples. The chain recombines TRBV28 with TRBJ2-7, with 8 nucleotides matching TRBD2. The material sequenced was PBMCs, sequenced either directly or after in vitro stimulation (not recorded which). CDR3 sequence reads: CASSSSGRVSEQYF. DNA for the CDR3: TGTGCCAGCAGTTCGAGCGGGAGAGTTTCCGAGCAGTACTTC.